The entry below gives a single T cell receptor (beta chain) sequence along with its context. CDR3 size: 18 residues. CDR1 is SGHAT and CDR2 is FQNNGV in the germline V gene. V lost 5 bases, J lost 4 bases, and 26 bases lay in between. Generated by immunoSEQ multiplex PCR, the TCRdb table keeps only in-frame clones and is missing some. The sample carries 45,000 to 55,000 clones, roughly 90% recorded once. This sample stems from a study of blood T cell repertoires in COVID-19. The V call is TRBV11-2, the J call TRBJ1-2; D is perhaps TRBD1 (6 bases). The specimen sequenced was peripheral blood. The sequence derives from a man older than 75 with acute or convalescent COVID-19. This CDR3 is CASSTRRAGTPTPYGYTF. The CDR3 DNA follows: TGTGCCAGCAGCACAAGGCGCGCTGGGACACCTACTCCCTATGGCTACACCTTC.